The 21 T cell receptor beta chains reported below all come from one sample, sequenced in a study of regulatory T cells in long-lasting Graves disease. Combining iRepertoire HTBI primers with Arm-PCR of CDR3 regions, the authors built TCR beta libraries. Each CDR3 protein is one row after TCRdb ran MiXCR on the multiplex PCR reads. In the table there are hundreds of thousands of distinct CDR3 sequences, over 15% of which are singletons. Stated time point: newly diagnosed GD, antithyroid drugs for less than 3 months. Scientists built the TCR library using RNA that was extracted from PBMCs. Sample: peripheral blood mononuclear cells (PBMCs), taken at new diagnosis, from a patient treated with antithyroid drugs. These receptors were taken from a female donor with Graves disease.

Turning to this clonotype: A much more abundant neighbour one base away suggests this may be a read error. This likely comes from a read error, as the CDR3 has no conserved phenylalanine or tryptophan at its end. The V call is TRBV24-1, the J call TRBJ2-1; a possible D gene is TRBD1 (6 bases). Germline CDR1 and CDR2: KGHDR and SFDVKD. The CDR3 runs to 16 residues. Trimming cost V 2 bases and J 8 bases, with 18 bases left between them. The DNA of the CDR3 is TGTGCCACCAGTGATTCCACCGTGACAGGCCGCGATGAGCAGTTCCTC. Encoded protein: CATSDSTVTGRDEQFL.

This clonotype has a count of ten or more. V is TRBV13 and J is TRBJ2-1; D might be TRBD2 (5 bases). The CDR3 contains 16 residues. CDR1 is PRHDT, CDR2 FYEKMQ, per germline (reference sequence). V lost 2 bases, J lost 8 bases, and 19 bases lay in between. CDR3 region: CASSLSRVGKAYEQFF. As DNA, the CDR3 is TGTGCCAGCAGCTTAAGTAGGGTCGGGAAGGCCTATGAGCAGTTCTTC.

In this sample, this clonotype turned up many times. The CDR3 here is CAWSEGLAAYNEQFF. In DNA, the CDR3 is TGTGCCTGGAGTGAGGGACTAGCGGCCTACAATGAGCAGTTCTTC. This sequence joins TRBV30 and TRBJ2-1; 11 nucleotides line up with TRBD2. The germline gives CDR1 GTSNPN, CDR2 SVGIG (reference sequence). V dropped 1 base and J dropped 2; count of bases not matched to a gene: 1. The CDR3 spans 15 residues.

This chain uses TRBV6-2 or TRBV6-3 with TRBJ2-5; TRBD2 agrees at 7 bases. The V segment lost 5 bases and the J segment 1 base; nucleotides outside the gene matches: 1. Germline V lookup: CDR1 MNHEY, CDR2 SVGEGT. The CDR3 has 13 residues. As DNA, the CDR3 is TGTGCCAGCAGTGCGGGGGTCCAAGAGACCCAGTACTTC. The encoded protein is CASSAGVQETQYF.

As concerns this clonotype: A single base is all that separates this from a far larger clone, so a read error is likely. The V call is TRBV6-2 or TRBV6-3, the J call TRBJ1-2; D is undetermined. Trimming cost V 5 bases and J 4 bases, with 20 bases left between them. The CDR3 is 16 amino acids. Germline CDR1 is MNHEY and CDR2 is SVGEGT. This CDR3 reads CASSGEGLRFRYGYTF. The CDR3 region has the DNA TGTGCCAGCAGTGGTGAAGGGCTTAGGTTCCGCTATGGCTACACCTTC.

This clonotype has ten or more counts. V usage is TRBV19 and J usage is TRBJ1-5; possibly TRBD1 for D (6 bases). The CDR3 has 16 amino acids. CDR1 and CDR2 from the germline V gene are LNHDA and SQIVND (reference sequence). V lost 4 bases, J lost 2 bases, and 15 bases lay in between. The CDR3 region is CASSTLQGERNQPQHF. In DNA, the CDR3 is TGTGCCAGTAGTACCTTACAGGGAGAGCGCAATCAGCCCCAGCATTTT.

Ten or more counts support this clonotype. The gene calls are TRBV5-1 and TRBJ2-4, with TRBD1 matching 11 bases. In germline, CDR1 is SGHRS, CDR2 YFSETQ. Trimming removed 2 bases from V and 7 bases from J; junction bases left unmatched: 2. This CDR3 has 14 residues. The CDR3 DNA sequence: TGCGCCAGCAGCTTCGGGGACAGGGGGAACATTCAGTACTTC. Amino acid sequence: CASSFGDRGNIQYF.

This clonotype was detected ten times or more. This chain connects TRBV27 to TRBJ1-4; D unclear. The CDR3 runs 14 residues. In germline, CDR1 is MNHEY, CDR2 SMNVEV (reference sequence). V lost 4 bases and J 7 bases, leaving 13 bases between the germline ends. CDR3 loop: CASSSRLEGEKLFF. The CDR3 DNA is TGTGCCAGCAGTTCGCGCCTAGAAGGTGAAAAACTGTTTTTT.

This clonotype came up many times. The chain employs TRBV3-1 and TRBJ1-1; no clear D. Trimming shortened V by 4 bases and J by 1 base, and 7 bases separated the two germline ends. The length of the CDR3 is 13 residues. The germline gives CDR1 LGHDT, CDR2 YNNKEL (reference sequence). The CDR3 nucleotides read TGTGCCAGCAGCCGCGGTTCGAACACTGAAGCTTTCTTT. It yields the protein CASSRGSNTEAFF.

As regards this clonotype: A read error likely explains this, since a far larger clone differs by one base. The chain is built from TRBV13 and TRBJ1-1; the match to TRBD1 covers 9 bases. This CDR3 comprises 13 residues. Germline V gene data show CDR1 as PRHDT and CDR2 as FYEKMQ (reference sequence). The CDR3 DNA follows: TGTGCCAGCGGCTTTGGACAGGGGACTGAAGCTTTCTTT. Translated: CASGFGQGTEAFF. Full variable domain (missing parts from reference TRBV13 and TRBJ1-1): AAGVIQSPRHLIKEKRETATLKCYPIPRHDTVYWYQQGPGQDPQFLISFYEKMQSDKGSIPDRFSAQQFSDYHSELNMSSLELGDSALYFCASGFGQGTEAFFGQGTRLTVV.

This clonotype has at least ten counts. The V call is TRBV10-3, the J call TRBJ1-2; 7 bases map to TRBD1. Germline CDR1 ENHRY, CDR2 SYGVKD. V was clipped by 10 bases and J by 5 bases; unmatched bases: 13. The length of the CDR3 is 14 residues. CDR3 residues: CATATGKGEYGYTF. CDR3 DNA sequence: TGTGCCACCGCGACAGGGAAAGGAGAATATGGCTACACCTTC.

Comments on this clonotype: A far larger clone is one nucleotide away, so this likely arose from a read error. The chain carries TRBV7-8 and TRBJ2-1, with D possibly called TRBD1 or TRBD2 (5 bases each). The CDR3 loop spans 17 amino acids. V lost 7 bases and J 0 bases, leaving 19 bases between the germline ends. The germline gives CDR1 SGHVS, CDR2 FQNEAQ. For the CDR3, the DNA is TGTGCCAGCACCCCCGGGGCAGGGCCCAGCTCCTACAATGAGCAGTTCTTC. The encoded protein is CASTPGAGPSSYNEQFF. Based on the CDR3 plus reference TRBV7-8 and TRBJ2-1, the full variable domain is GAGVSQSPRYKVAKRGQDVALRCDPISGHVSLFWYQQALGQGPEFLTYFQNEAQLDKSGLPSDRFFAERPEGSVSTLKIQRTQQEDSAVYLCASTPGAGPSSYNEQFFGPGTRLTVL.

This clonotype came up many times. The chain uses TRBV7-2 and TRBJ1-5; the match to TRBD1 covers 7 bases. The V segment lost 6 bases and the J segment 6 bases; nucleotides outside the gene matches: 5. The CDR3 runs to 13 residues. Per the germline V gene, CDR1 is SGHTA and CDR2 is FQGNSA. The CDR3 region has the DNA TGTGCCAGCAGACTTACAGGGGCTCAGCCCCAGCATTTT. Translation: CASRLTGAQPQHF.

This clonotype was observed at least ten times. V and J are TRBV15 and TRBJ1-3; no definite D call. This CDR3 contains 12 residues. Between the trimmed V and J ends, which lost 3 bases and 4 bases, there was a span of 4 bases. Germline V CDR1 and CDR2: LNHNV, YYDKDF (reference sequence). The CDR3 DNA follows: TGTGCCACCAGCAGCTCGGGAAACACCATATATTTT. Residues: CATSSSGNTIYF.

This clonotype was detected many times. The chain uses TRBV6-5 and TRBJ1-1, with D possibly being TRBD1 (5 bases). Between the trimmed V and J ends, which lost 0 bases and 0 bases, there was a span of 17 bases. Germline CDR1 MNHEY, CDR2 SVGAGI. The length of the CDR3 is 18 residues. As DNA, the CDR3 is TGTGCCAGCAGTTACTCGAGTCCGGGACCGATAATGAACACTGAAGCTTTCTTT. Translated: CASSYSSPGPIMNTEAFF.

The chain has TRBV4-2 and TRBJ1-1; 7 nucleotides agree with TRBD1. Germline V gene lookup returns CDR1 LGHNA and CDR2 YNFKEQ. The CDR3 totals 14 residues. V shed 0 bases and J 7 bases; nucleotides not matched to a gene: 5. The CDR3 reads CASSQDQGGFEAFF. CDR3 in DNA: TGTGCCAGCAGCCAAGACCAGGGGGGATTTGAAGCTTTCTTT.

This chain uses TRBV29-1 with TRBJ2-1; 9 bases match TRBD2. Germline CDR1 and CDR2: SQVTM and ANQGSEA. After removal of 6 bases from V and 2 bases from J, the junction contained 8 bases not matched to a gene. The CDR3 consists of 15 residues. CDR3 DNA sequence: TGCAGCGTCACTAAGCGGGAGGCTACCTACAATGAGCAGTTCTTC. Its translation is CSVTKREATYNEQFF.

This clonotype was seen repeatedly, ten times or more. The chain joins TRBV24-1 to TRBJ2-6; no reliable D call. V was shortened by 10 bases and J by 4 bases, with 4 bases between the two germline ends. CDR1 and CDR2 (germline): KGHDR, SFDVKD. This CDR3 contains 11 residues. The DNA for the CDR3 is TGTGCCACTCAAGGGGCCAACGTCCTGACTTTC. Amino acids: CATQGANVLTF.

The sample holds a few counts of this clonotype. The chain is built from TRBV27 and TRBJ2-5; D is unclear. This CDR3 spans 10 amino acids. CDR1 and CDR2 (germline): MNHEY, SMNVEV (reference sequence). V lost 8 bases and J lost 5, with 6 bases in between. The CDR3 DNA reads as TGTGCCAGCCCCTGGGAGACCCAGTACTTC. Protein sequence: CASPWETQYF.

The chain links TRBV6-1 to TRBJ1-5; TRBD1 might be the D (5 bases). Germline-derived CDR1 and CDR2 are MNHNS and SASEGT. Deletions cut 7 bases from V and 0 bases from J, with 10 bases between. The CDR3 totals 14 residues. This chain's CDR3 is CASTGDRSNQPQHF. CDR3 sequence (DNA): TGTGCCAGCACGGGGGACCGTAGCAATCAGCCCCAGCATTTT.

About this clonotype itself: A far larger clone differs by one base, so this is likely a read error. The rearrangement joins TRBV12-3 or TRBV12-4 to TRBJ2-1, with TRBD1 matching 7 bases. The CDR3 spans 15 residues. J was trimmed by 10 bases and V by 5 bases; bases with no gene match: 14. The CDR3 is CASSLRTGASYEQFF. The CDR3 nucleotides read TGTGCCAGCAGTCTCCGAACAGGGGCATCCTACGAGCAGTTCTTC.